This T cell receptor beta chain originates from a study of identical twins (dated by TCRdb to about 2016). Turning to the overall study: The study deep-sequenced TCR alpha and beta repertoires from monozygotic twins, unrelated adults of various ages and cord blood to test whether fetal clonotypes persist. Replicate twin experiments were performed at different times using different library preparation protocols to rule out contamination. Points the paper makes about the study in general: Because the same donors could not be followed over many years, the conclusions depended on cross-sectional statistical analysis. Zero-insertion analyses could be partly confounded by invariant T cells such as MAIT and iNKT, although diverse VJ usage argued against such confounding for most clonotypes. Compared with coincidental sharing between unrelated individuals, an excess of low generation-probability sequences was observed among out-of-frame TCR alpha sequences shared between twins. Fewer insertions were carried by abundant cord blood beta clonotypes, a similar but weaker trend appeared in young adult naive repertoires, and no such trend appeared in memory repertoires. The excess sharing between twins in beta out-of-frame sequences was weaker because fewer shared sequences reduced the signal-to-noise ratio. In monozygotic twins, out-of-frame TCR alpha sharing was systematically underestimated by recombination models, although the models agreed with sharing between unrelated individuals.

Points on this clonotype: Its antigen is still unknown. Base qualities are not provided; no much larger clone lies one nucleotide away.

Receptors were amplified or captured by 5' RACE. The reads were generated on an Illumina HiSeq 2000. Template switching introduced a universal primer binding site; the final cDNA contained a unique molecular identifier, enabling accurate counting of TCR cDNA molecules. First-strand cDNA for TCR alpha and beta chains was synthesized from specific primers in the conserved constant-segment region. To control for contamination, every cDNA library carried two barcodes: a SMART-Mk sample barcode plus Illumina barcodes. TruSeq adapter sequences and Illumina sample barcodes were added in two successive PCR steps. The TCR alpha and beta cDNA libraries were sequenced on the Illumina HiSeq platform using custom primers. As for how the authors treated the data: MiGEC was used to process raw reads and extract unique molecular identifiers, and MiXCR was used to find CDR3 positions. For each individual, recombination models were inferred using an EM algorithm with the repgenHMM and IGoR tools. Shared clonotypes were analyzed with the tcR package in R, and sharing was normalized by the product of cloneset sizes. To study raw recombination without the effects of thymic and clonal selection, out-of-frame nonproductive sequences were analyzed. The public reads were reprocessed in TCRdb via fastp at Q25 and MiXCR, keeping in-frame beta chains. Entries are consolidated by CDR3 protein sequence, retaining the most common genes and DNA. What appears here as the V and J calls and clone size reflects TCRdb's work, not the paper's. For this sample the table gives about 220,000 distinct CDR3 sequences, of which around 6.8% were detected only once. Around 2.1% of the sample is taken by the ten largest.

Inclusive of the bounding cysteine and phenylalanine, the CDR3 is 14 residues long. The read is trimmed to its CDR3 DNA, 42 bases read in frame from base 1. The germline V gene encodes CDR1 KGHSY and CDR2 FQNENV. Trimming leaves V shorter by 6 bases and J shorter by 3 bases, with the junction holding 7 bases beyond the gene matches. Only healthy Caucasian donors were included. Three pairs of female monozygotic twins, all aged roughly 18 to 29 years, made up the twin cohort. Using Miltenyi CD45RO+ enrichment and human naive T-cell isolation kits, memory (CD45RO+) and naive T cells were isolated from PBMC. This sample also belongs to another study, concerning yellow fever vaccine responses in identical twins. That second publication adds: According to the authors, in identical twins the way T cells responded to vaccination appeared partly convergent and partly personalized. In the study, vaccine-responding T cell clones were precisely tracked in identical twins.

This chain joins TRBV16 to TRBJ2-7; TRBD2 agrees with 8 junctional bases. The receptor was isolated from a woman between 18 and 29 years old in good health. The source material was memory (CD45RO+) T cells sorted from blood. The cell subset or site label for this specimen denotes: CD45RO+ enriched T cells. The bases are TGTGCCAGCAGTCGGACTAGCCTGAACTACGAGCAGTACTTC. Its protein product is CASSRTSLNYEQYF.